The next 3 T cell receptor beta chains were all read from a single sample in a study of early T cells in non-severe SARS-CoV-2 infection. Using its own MiXCR run on the 5' RACE reads, TCRdb lists one record per CDR3 protein. The sample consists of about 80,000 distinct CDR3 sequences, about 5% of them appearing once. This material consisted of whole blood, taken at baseline. The receptors stem from an adult who was a healthcare worker with PCR-confirmed SARS-CoV-2 infection or an uninfected control (not recorded which).

This clonotype was picked up many times. This chain joins TRBV7-9 and TRBJ2-1, with 7 nucleotides matching TRBD1. This CDR3 contains 14 residues. Trimming at V came to 4 bases and at J to 5 bases, leaving 5 bases not matched to a gene. CDR1 is SEHNR, CDR2 FQNEAQ, per germline (reference sequence). The CDR3 DNA is TGTGCCAGCAGCTACAGGGGTCGTCACAATGAGCAGTTCTTC. It translates to CASSYRGRHNEQFF.

The V and J genes are TRBV30 and TRBJ2-1; 8 nucleotides align to TRBD2. The CDR3 is 13 residues long. V was clipped by 0 bases and J by 9 bases; unmatched bases: 4. The germline CDR1 and CDR2 sequences are GTSNPN and SVGIG (reference sequence). The CDR3 spells CAWSVTRGGEQFF. DNA of the CDR3: TGTGCCTGGAGTGTAACTCGGGGGGGTGAGCAGTTCTTC. Full variable domain (remainder filled in from reference TRBV30 and TRBJ2-1): SQTIHQWPATLVQPVGSPLSLECTVEGTSNPNLYWYRQAAGRGLQLLFYSVGIGQISSEVPQNLSASRPQDRQFILSSKKLLLSDSGFYLCAWSVTRGGEQFFGPGTRLTVL.

The V call is TRBV7-9, the J call TRBJ1-3; no reliable D call. The length of the CDR3 is 15 residues. Germline V lookup: CDR1 SEHNR, CDR2 FQNEAQ (reference sequence). Trimming pared 3 bases from V and 0 bases from J, leaving 9 bases between. CDR3 bases: TGTGCCAGCAGCTTGGGTAGCATCTCTGGAAACACCATATATTTT. This encodes CASSLGSISGNTIYF.